The 26 T cell receptor beta chains below come from one sample, sequenced in a study of T cell repertoires in cytomegalovirus infection. TCRdb itself ran the reads through MiXCR, one entry per CDR3 protein. The sample yields approximately 190,000 distinct CDR3 sequences, approximately 30% seen once. The sequencing input was PBMCs. The receptors stem from a human donor in good health (CMV status not recorded). Some clones in this sample may be carry-over from other donors' samples.

The sample holds a few counts of this clonotype. DNA for the CDR3: TGCGCCAGCAGCCATGGCGCTTTCTTT. As protein: CASSHGAFF. The rearrangement links TRBV23-1 to TRBJ1-1; D is unclear. TRBV23-1 qualifies as an ORF whose function is uncertain. The V end lost 6 bases, the J end lost 11 bases, and 7 bases lay between the germline ends. The CDR3 spans 9 residues.

About this clonotype itself: A read error may account for a junction end that differs from germline. The V and J genes are TRBV7-7 and TRBJ2-1; D not certain. This CDR3 spans 14 amino acids. Germline CDR1 and CDR2: SSHAT and FNYEAQ (reference sequence). CDR3 region: CASSLARHNNEQFF. The CDR3, as DNA: TGTGCTAGCAGCTTAGCAAGACACAACAATGAGCAGTTCTTC.

This rearrangement joins TRBV6-2 or TRBV6-3 to TRBJ2-7; D not certain. V gave up 6 bases and J gave up 9 bases, with 12 bases separating them. The germline gives CDR1 MNHEY, CDR2 SVGEGT. This CDR3 contains 11 residues. CDR3 sequence reads: CASSPSNRQYF. CDR3 in DNA: TGTGCCAGCAGCCCCTCGAATAGGCAGTACTTC.

This chain joins TRBV7-9 and TRBJ2-3, with 7 bases fitting TRBD2. Germline V gives CDR1 SEHNR, CDR2 FQNEAQ (reference sequence). The junction had 7 bases not matched to a gene; V was cut back by 5 bases and J by 2 bases. The CDR3 is made up of 15 amino acids. The CDR3 nucleotides are TGTGCCAGCAGCCTTACTAGCGACGACACAGATACGCAGTATTTT. The encoded protein is CASSLTSDDTDTQYF.

This clonotype was counted only a few times. The V call is TRBV6-8, the J call TRBJ1-6, with D tentatively TRBD1 (6 bases). Trimming took 0 bases from V and 0 from J, leaving 12 bases between them. Germline V lookup: CDR1 MNHGY, CDR2 SAAAGT. The CDR3 consists of 18 residues. CDR3: CASSYSGQGSSYNSPLHF. In nucleotides, the CDR3 is TGTGCCAGCAGTTACTCCGGGCAGGGGAGCTCCTATAATTCACCCCTCCACTTT.

There are many counts of this clonotype. The J gene is TRBJ1-2, the V gene TRBV7-2; TRBD1 is a possible D gene (6 bases). V lost 6 bases and J lost 4, with 18 bases in between. There are 15 residues in the CDR3. Germline-derived CDR1 and CDR2 are SGHTA and FQGNSA. The DNA for the CDR3 is TGTGCCAGCAGTTATTTTGACAGGAGCTCCTATGGCTACACCTTC. This translates into CASSYFDRSSYGYTF.

The chain carries TRBV5-1 and TRBJ2-7; tentative D call: TRBD2 (6 bases). CDR1 is SGHRS, CDR2 YFSETQ, per germline. This CDR3 contains 15 residues. V was shortened by 4 bases and J by 0 bases, with 14 bases between the two germline ends. CDR3 nucleotide sequence: TGCGCCAGCAGCGCCGGGACTTCGAGCTCCTACGAGCAGTACTTC. This encodes CASSAGTSSSYEQYF.

The table lists this clonotype with a few counts. This rearrangement joins TRBV7-2 to TRBJ1-1; 7 positions agree with TRBD1. The junction had 17 bases not matched to a gene; V was cut back by 2 bases and J by 5 bases. The germline V gene has CDR1 SGHTA and CDR2 FQGNSA. The CDR3 has 18 residues. CDR3 sequence: CASSLRGTVERIGTEAFF. CDR3 nucleotides: TGTGCCAGCAGCTTACGCGGGACAGTTGAAAGGATAGGGACTGAAGCTTTCTTT.

In this sample, this clonotype turned up many times. The CDR3 nucleotides read TGTGCCAGCAGCTGGGACAGCGATAGCACAGATACGCAGTATTTT. Protein product: CASSWDSDSTDTQYF. J is TRBJ2-3 and V is TRBV7-2, with TRBD1 identical over 7 bases. This CDR3 has 15 amino acids. CDR1 and CDR2 from the germline V gene are SGHTA and FQGNSA. V shed 4 bases and J 0 bases; nucleotides not matched to a gene: 4.

Only a few counts were recorded for this clonotype. This chain connects TRBV4-2 to TRBJ1-1, with D perhaps matching TRBD1 (5 bases). The CDR3 sequence is 14 residues long. The V and J ends lost 1 base and 3 bases respectively, with 9 bases between them. Germline V gene sequence: CDR1 LGHNA, CDR2 YNFKEQ. In nucleotides, the CDR3 is TGTGCCAGCAGCCAAGGGGGGGTTGACACTGAAGCTTTCTTT. Protein product: CASSQGGVDTEAFF.

This chain's CDR3 is CASSEGTRANEKLFF. In nucleotides, the CDR3 is TGTGCCAGCAGTGAAGGGACAAGGGCAAATGAAAAACTGTTTTTT. The chain uses TRBV2 and TRBJ1-4; D perhaps matches TRBD1 (5 bases). This CDR3 is built from 15 residues. The V end lost 1 base, the J end lost 5 bases, and 11 bases lay between the germline ends. Germline-derived CDR1 and CDR2 are SNHLY and FYNNEI.

The gene calls are TRBV20-1 and TRBJ2-1; weak D call: TRBD2 (6 bases). V was trimmed by 3 bases and J by 8 bases, leaving 26 bases between them. The CDR3 length is 17 residues. Germline loops: CDR1 DFQATT, CDR2 SNEGSKA (reference sequence). The CDR3 reads CSARVRGGIAAEDEQFF. As DNA, the CDR3 is TGCAGTGCTAGGGTGAGGGGAGGAATAGCGGCCGAGGATGAGCAGTTCTTC.

This clonotype was seen a handful of times. The V call is TRBV27, the J call TRBJ1-4; D not resolved. From germline, CDR1 is MNHEY and CDR2 SMNVEV (reference sequence). The CDR3 totals 14 residues. Trimming left V 2 bases short and J 7 bases short, with 11 bases between. CDR3: CASSLQLPGEKLFF. The CDR3 nucleotides are TGTGCCAGCAGTTTACAGCTCCCTGGTGAAAAACTGTTTTTT.

This clonotype was detected a few times. The J gene is TRBJ2-1, the V gene TRBV4-1, with D possibly matching TRBD2 (7 bases). V was pared by 0 bases and J by 7 bases, with 13 bases between. Germline V lookup: CDR1 MGHRA, CDR2 YSYEKL. The CDR3 consists of 15 residues. The CDR3 coding sequence is TGCGCCAGCAGCCAAGATCTTAGGGGGGGTAATGAGCAGTTCTTC. Translation: CASSQDLRGGNEQFF.

The rearrangement uses TRBV10-3 and TRBJ1-1; TRBD1 matches 7 bases. The V segment lost 8 bases and the J segment 4 bases; nucleotides outside the gene matches: 10. Germline V gene data show CDR1 as ENHRY and CDR2 as SYGVKD. This CDR3 has 14 amino acids. The DNA for the CDR3 is TGTGCCATCGGTTCAGGGGGGGAGAGCACTGAAGCTTTCTTT. Encoded protein: CAIGSGGESTEAFF.

A few counts support this clonotype. The CDR3 here is CAAAIQGAGANVLTF. DNA for the CDR3: TGTGCCGCCGCAATACAGGGGGCTGGGGCCAACGTCCTGACTTTC. The chain uses TRBV19 and TRBJ2-6; 8 nucleotides align to TRBD1. Looked up from germline, CDR1 is LNHDA and CDR2 is SQIVND (reference sequence). Losses at the gene ends were 11 bases for V and 2 bases for J; bases not matched to a gene: 8. This CDR3 is built from 15 residues.

In this sample, this clonotype turned up many times. The chain employs TRBV7-2 and TRBJ1-3, with TRBD1 as a possible D gene (6 bases). The CDR3 runs 15 residues. Germline-derived CDR1 and CDR2 are SGHTA and FQGNSA. Trimming removed 4 bases at V and 4 bases at J, with 14 bases between. CDR3 in amino acids: CASSSPGGGGNTIYF. The CDR3 DNA sequence: TGTGCCAGCAGCTCCCCTGGAGGGGGAGGAAACACCATATATTTT. The variable domain in full, with the rest retrieved from reference TRBV7-2 and TRBJ1-3, is GAGVSQSPSNKVTEKGKDVELRCDPISGHTALYWYRQSLGQGLEFLIYFQGNSAPDKSGLPSDRFSAERTGGSVSTLTIQRTQQEDSAVYLCASSSPGGGGNTIYFGEGSWLTVV.

This clonotype was counted a few times. This chain links TRBV29-1 with TRBJ1-4; 8 bases fit TRBD1. Per the germline V gene, CDR1 is SQVTM and CDR2 is ANQGSEA. V gave up 5 bases and J gave up 8 bases; unmatched junction bases: 7. This CDR3 is built from 13 residues. In DNA, the CDR3 is TGCAGCGTTCGGACAGGGATAGACGAAAAACTGTTTTTT. It yields the protein CSVRTGIDEKLFF.

The rearrangement uses TRBV10-3 and TRBJ2-4, with 7 bases fitting TRBD1. V lost 0 bases and J lost 5; bases outside the gene matches: 1. The CDR3 runs 14 residues. Per the germline V gene, CDR1 is ENHRY and CDR2 is SYGVKD. The chain's CDR3 is CAISESGTENIQYF. CDR3 DNA: TGTGCCATCAGTGAGTCGGGGACAGAAAACATTCAGTACTTC.

V is TRBV7-8 and J is TRBJ1-1; D remains ambiguous. There are 14 residues in the CDR3. Trimming cost V 4 bases and J 2 bases, with 11 bases left between them. Germline V gives CDR1 SGHVS, CDR2 FQNEAQ. The CDR3 DNA reads as TGTGCCAGCAGCTCCCACCGGGCCAACACTGAAGCTTTCTTT. It is translated as CASSSHRANTEAFF.

This chain connects TRBV29-1 to TRBJ2-1, with 8 bases matching TRBD2. With 4 bases clipped from V and 2 bases from J, the junction kept 13 bases outside the gene matches. The CDR3 has 17 amino acids. CDR1 and CDR2 from the germline V gene are SQVTM and ANQGSEA. The CDR3 protein is CSVAGGGSWGAYNEQFF. CDR3 coding DNA: TGCAGCGTTGCCGGGGGGGGAAGCTGGGGTGCCTACAATGAGCAGTTCTTC.

In its sample, this clonotype was seen many times. The V call is TRBV7-8, the J call TRBJ2-3; 7 bases line up with TRBD1. Germline V CDR1 and CDR2: SGHVS, FQNEAQ. The CDR3 contains 16 residues. With 5 bases clipped from V and 2 bases from J, the junction kept 10 bases outside the gene matches. The CDR3 DNA follows: TGTGCCAGCAGCACCCGGGACAGACTCCTCACAGATACGCAGTATTTT. It is translated as CASSTRDRLLTDTQYF. Full variable domain (remainder filled in from reference TRBV7-8 and TRBJ2-3): GAGVSQSPRYKVAKRGQDVALRCDPISGHVSLFWYQQALGQGPEFLTYFQNEAQLDKSGLPSDRFFAERPEGSVSTLKIQRTQQEDSAVYLCASSTRDRLLTDTQYFGPGTRLTVL.

This clonotype occurred many times. This rearrangement joins TRBV7-9 to TRBJ1-2, with TRBD1 identical over 10 bases. The CDR3 has 17 residues. From germline, CDR1 is SEHNR and CDR2 FQNEAQ (reference sequence). J gave up 4 bases and V 6 bases, and 14 bases lay outside the gene matches. The CDR3 loop is CASRPGTGVGSGYGYTF. DNA for the CDR3: TGTGCCAGCAGGCCCGGGACAGGGGTCGGGAGCGGCTATGGCTACACCTTC.

The CDR3 coding sequence is TGTGCCAGCAGTTTAGGACAGTCCCGATCTAACTATGGCTACACCTTC. Its protein is CASSLGQSRSNYGYTF. The rearrangement links TRBV12-3 or TRBV12-4 to TRBJ1-2, with TRBD1 as a possible D gene (5 bases). Trimming shortened V by 1 base and J by 0 bases, and 12 bases separated the two germline ends. This CDR3 has 16 residues.

The genes are TRBV4-2 and TRBJ2-3; D is possibly TRBD1 (5 bases). The CDR3 contains 17 residues. Germline CDR1 LGHNA, CDR2 YNFKEQ. V was pared by 1 base and J by 2 bases, with 16 bases between. The CDR3 nucleotides read TGTGCCAGCAGCCAAGGTCGCGGCAGGGAAACCACAGATACGCAGTATTTT. Its translation is CASSQGRGRETTDTQYF.

This clonotype was recorded at least ten times. The chain is built from TRBV7-6 and TRBJ1-2; 9 nucleotides agree with TRBD1. The germline CDR1 and CDR2 sequences are SGHVS and FNYEAQ. Trimming removed 5 bases from V and 4 bases from J; junction bases left unmatched: 14. The CDR3 covers 17 residues. Here the CDR3 DNA reads TGTGCCAGCAGCCCTACCTCCGGGACAGGGTCAATCTATGGCTACACCTTC. Its translation is CASSPTSGTGSIYGYTF. Full variable domain (missing parts from reference TRBV7-6 and TRBJ1-2): GAGVSQSPRYKVTKRGQDVALRCDPISGHVSLYWYRQALGQGPEFLTYFNYEAQQDKSGLPNDRFSAERPEGSISTLTIQRTEQRDSAMYRCASSPTSGTGSIYGYTFGSGTRLTVV.